Listed here are 18 T cell receptor beta chains from one sample, sequenced in a study of T-cell memory formation after mild COVID-19. MiXCR was run by TCRdb on the 5' RACE reads, yielding one entry per CDR3 protein. The table lists just under 550,000 distinct CDR3 sequences, around 21% of them singletons. The specimen was PBMCs or a T cell subset sorted from them (not recorded which). The receptors were sampled from an adult woman who had mild COVID-19 (a few samples of this study predate the infection). Cell type and time point are not known.

This clonotype has a handful of counts. The V call is TRBV19, the J call TRBJ1-1; unclear D gene. The V end was cut by 9 bases, the J end by 11 bases, with 19 bases between. The length of the CDR3 is 12 residues. Per germline, CDR1 LNHDA and CDR2 SQIVND (reference sequence). The CDR3: CASRSRETVAFF. The CDR3 DNA sequence: TGTGCCAGCCGGAGTCGGGAGACTGTCGCTTTCTTT. The variable domain in full, with the rest retrieved from reference TRBV19 and TRBJ1-1, is DGGITQSPKYLFRKEGQNVTLSCEQNLNHDAMYWYRQDPGQGLRLIYYSQIVNDFQKGDIAEGYSVSREKKESFPLTVTSAQKNPTAFYLCASRSRETVAFFGQGTRLTVV.

The rearrangement uses TRBV2 and TRBJ1-4; TRBD1 matches at 9 bases. Per germline, CDR1 SNHLY and CDR2 FYNNEI. This CDR3 spans 15 amino acids. Trimming cost V 5 bases and J 4 bases; bases outside gene matches: 5. CDR3 DNA sequence: TGTGCCAGCAGTTCACAGGGGGCCCTTAATGAAAAACTGTTTTTT. Its protein product is CASSSQGALNEKLFF.

This clonotype was found a few times. This rearrangement joins TRBV20-1 to TRBJ2-1; 9 bases line up with TRBD2. J was trimmed by 9 bases and V by 3 bases; bases with no gene match: 3. Germline CDR1 DFQATT, CDR2 SNEGSKA (reference sequence). This CDR3 has 12 residues. The CDR3 region has the DNA TGCAGTGCTAGGCGGGGGGGTGGTGAGCAGTTCTTC. Its translation is CSARRGGGEQFF.

This clonotype was recorded only once. This rearrangement joins TRBV5-5 to TRBJ2-5, with TRBD2 matching 11 bases. V dropped 1 base and J dropped 5; count of bases not matched to a gene: 4. This CDR3 region has 15 residues. Per the germline V gene, CDR1 is SGHKS and CDR2 is YYEKEE (reference sequence). CDR3 bases: TGTGCCAGCAGCTTGTTTAGCGGGGGGGCCGAGACCCAGTACTTC. Translated, it gives CASSLFSGGAETQYF.

This clonotype was seen a few times. This chain uses TRBV5-1 with TRBJ2-1; 16 bases are a match to TRBD2. Germline assignment: CDR1 SGHRS and CDR2 YFSETQ. V gave up 3 bases and J gave up 15 bases; unmatched junction bases: 9. The length of the CDR3 is 15 residues. This CDR3 is CASSYAGLAGGSPFF. DNA for the CDR3: TGCGCCAGCAGCTACGCGGGACTAGCGGGAGGGAGTCCGTTCTTC. Full variable domain (outside the CDR3, taken from reference TRBV5-1 and TRBJ2-1): KAGVTQTPRYLIKTRGQQVTLSCSPISGHRSVSWYQQTPGQGLQFLFEYFSETQRNKGNFPGRFSGRQFSNSRSEMNVSTLELGDSALYLCASSYAGLAGGSPFFGPGTRLTVL.

The gene calls are TRBV18 and TRBJ2-7, with 9 nucleotides matching TRBD1. Germline CDR1 and CDR2: KGHSH and LQKENI. J gave up 4 bases and V 5 bases, and 6 bases lay outside the gene matches. The CDR3 spans 14 residues. Written as DNA, the CDR3 is TGTGCCAGCTCAACAGGGGGCCGCGGATACGAGCAGTACTTC. Its protein product is CASSTGGRGYEQYF.

This chain joins TRBV27 and TRBJ2-1; D is undetermined. The V end was cut by 3 bases, the J end by 4 bases, with 7 bases between. The germline gives CDR1 MNHEY, CDR2 SMNVEV (reference sequence). The CDR3 length is 13 residues. The CDR3 reads CASSLTPYNEQFF. CDR3 DNA: TGTGCCAGCAGTTTGACACCTTACAATGAGCAGTTCTTC.

V and J are TRBV6-2 or TRBV6-3 and TRBJ2-3; the match to TRBD2 covers 7 bases. The CDR3 extends over 15 amino acids. Germline CDR1 and CDR2: MNHEY and SVGEGT. The V and J ends lost 2 bases and 2 bases, in that order; junction bases with no gene match: 4. CDR3 protein: CASSYRGLLTDTQYF. Written as DNA, the CDR3 is TGTGCCAGCAGTTACCGGGGACTACTCACAGATACGCAGTATTTT.

The rearrangement uses TRBV30 and TRBJ2-7, with 7 bases aligning to TRBD1. Germline V gene lookup returns CDR1 GTSNPN and CDR2 SVGIG (reference sequence). J was trimmed by 4 bases and V by 3 bases; bases with no gene match: 6. The CDR3 spans 13 residues. CDR3 protein: CAWSGDSPYEQYF. CDR3 coding DNA: TGTGCCTGGAGCGGGGACAGCCCTTACGAGCAGTACTTC.

This clonotype was counted a few times. V and J are TRBV12-5 and TRBJ2-1; 10 bases are a match to TRBD2. Germline-derived CDR1 and CDR2 are LGHNT and FRNRAP. V lost 0 bases, J lost 8 bases, and 19 bases stayed unmatched. There are 20 residues in the CDR3. Here the CDR3 DNA reads TGTGCTAGTGGTTTGGTACTACAGGGAGGTATGAGCGGGGGGGACGATGAGCAGTTCTTC. The encoded protein is CASGLVLQGGMSGGDDEQFF.

The CDR3 here is CASSLSNGRVGTEAFF. CDR3 DNA sequence: TGTGCCAGCAGTTTATCGAATGGCAGGGTAGGAACTGAAGCTTTCTTT. V and J are TRBV12-3 or TRBV12-4 and TRBJ1-1; D might be TRBD1 (5 bases). The CDR3 loop spans 16 amino acids. V gave up 2 bases and J gave up 5 bases, with 18 bases separating them.

The gene calls are TRBV4-1 and TRBJ1-6; tentatively, D is TRBD1 (6 bases). V was trimmed by 3 bases and J by 6 bases, leaving 15 bases between them. CDR3 length: 16 residues. Per germline, CDR1 MGHRA and CDR2 YSYEKL. CDR3 sequence: CASSQGRGTLNSPLHF. In DNA form, the CDR3 reads TGCGCCAGCAGCCAGGGAAGGGGGACCCTTAATTCACCCCTCCACTTT.

The rearrangement uses TRBV4-3 and TRBJ2-7; 11 nucleotides agree with TRBD2. J gave up 2 bases and V 3 bases, and 6 bases lay outside the gene matches. The CDR3 is 16 amino acids. CDR1 is LGHNA, CDR2 YSLEER, per germline. CDR3 region: CASSHAGTSGPYEQYF. CDR3 DNA sequence: TGCGCCAGCAGCCACGCCGGGACTAGCGGACCCTACGAGCAGTACTTC.

V usage is TRBV29-1 and J usage is TRBJ2-7; possibly TRBD1 for D (5 bases). The V end was cut by 0 bases, the J end by 7 bases, with 16 bases between. The CDR3 totals 14 residues. Germline V gene lookup returns CDR1 SQVTM and CDR2 ANQGSEA. The CDR3 loop reads CSVEDRTPSWEQYF. DNA of the CDR3: TGCAGCGTTGAAGACCGGACACCCTCCTGGGAGCAGTACTTC.

This clonotype appeared a few times. The rearrangement joins TRBV27 to TRBJ1-1; D gene ambiguous. Germline CDR1 MNHEY, CDR2 SMNVEV (reference sequence). The CDR3 runs to 14 residues. V was pared by 4 bases and J by 3 bases, with 12 bases between. The CDR3 DNA is TGTGCCAGCAGTTGGGGAGGTGGCGACACTGAAGCTTTCTTT. This codes for CASSWGGGDTEAFF.

This clonotype was found a few times. The rearrangement uses TRBV3-1 and TRBJ2-1; 13 bases match TRBD2. CDR1 LGHDT and CDR2 YNNKEL come from the germline V gene (reference sequence). The trim removed 4 bases at V and 8 bases at J, leaving 5 bases unmatched. The CDR3 is 15 amino acids. CDR3 bases: TGTGCCAGCAGCCCGACTAGCGGGAGGAGTTATGAGCAGTTCTTC. Its translation is CASSPTSGRSYEQFF.

The chain has TRBV7-9 and TRBJ2-1; tentative D call: TRBD2 (7 bases). This CDR3 has 17 residues. V lost 6 bases and J 6 bases, leaving 24 bases between the germline ends. CDR1 is SEHNR and CDR2 is FQNEAQ in the germline V gene (reference sequence). CDR3 amino acids: CASSGPGLNTGANEQFF. The CDR3 nucleotides are TGTGCCAGCAGTGGGCCGGGACTAAACACGGGGGCCAATGAGCAGTTCTTC. Combining the CDR3 with reference TRBV7-9 and TRBJ2-1 gives the whole variable domain DTGVSQNPRHKITKRGQNVTFRCDPISEHNRLYWYRQTLGQGPEFLTYFQNEAQLEKSRLLSDRFSAERPKGSFSTLEIQRTEQGDSAMYLCASSGPGLNTGANEQFFGPGTRLTVL.

This clonotype turned up a few times. The chain carries TRBV7-3 and TRBJ2-1; D not certain. CDR3 size: 14 residues. The V gene lost 6 bases and the J gene lost 6 bases, with 15 bases spanning the gap. Germline-derived CDR1 and CDR2 are SGHTA and FQGTGA. CDR3 sequence: CASSQASTSNEQFF. Here the CDR3 DNA reads TGTGCCAGCAGTCAAGCTAGTACAAGCAATGAGCAGTTCTTC.